Sequencing of this TCR beta chain was carried out in a study of T cell responses to AZD1222 COVID-19 vaccine. Study-wide context: Pooling of second doses given at about 4 or about 12 weeks was done. Study conclusions and caveats: The sample set comprised mostly white British donors with more females, and clonal diversity was possibly underestimated. Seropositivity was recorded at baseline in only a handful of AZD1222 recipients. Receipt of two AZD1222 doses was followed by a rise in Spike-specific TCR breadth and depth.

Some clones are missing from TCRdb's copy, which holds only in-frame ones; the method was immunoSEQ multiplex PCR. The sample carries some 150,000 clones, roughly nine tenths recorded once. CDR3 length: 18 amino acids. Germline lookup yields CDR1 PRHDT and CDR2 FYEKMQ (reference sequence). V was cut by 4 bases and J by 5 bases, with 26 bases left in between. To note about this clone: Its antigen remains unknown.

Material: peripheral blood, obtained on day 0 of AZD1222 vaccination. The rearrangement links TRBV13 to TRBJ2-5; a weak D match, TRBD2 (6 bases). This TCR came from an adult in good health. DNA of the CDR3: TGTGCCAGCAGCTCCCCCCTTTCCTCGGGGAGGCCCCTGGAGACCCAGTACTTC. Translation gives CASSSPLSSGRPLETQYF.